Listed below are T cell receptor beta chains from one sample, sequenced in a study of technical replicates of blood from a handful of donors. The repertoire was sequenced with immunoSEQ multiplex PCR; TCRdb's copy has only in-frame clones and lacks some. The table records fewer than 100,000 clones, approximately 97% of them present only once. The sample comprised T cells isolated from PBMCs. All receptors derive from a human donor in good health. Both conserved end residues are part of each CDR3. A D gene is named only where the DNA matches it firmly. Clone size appears in some rows only: once, few, many, or a class for an expanded clone.

clone size: .
V gene: TRBV5-4
J gene: TRBJ1-2
D gene: TRBD1
CDR3 DNA: TGTGCCAGCAGTATTGAACCGGGACAGAGCTTCTATGGCTACACCTTC
CDR3 protein: CASSIEPGQSFYGYTF

clone size: .
V gene: TRBV4-1
J gene: TRBJ2-1
D gene: TRBD1
CDR3 DNA: TGCGCCAGCAGCCCCCGGGACAGGGGAAATGAGCAGTTCTTC
CDR3 protein: CASSPRDRGNEQFF

clone size: .
V gene: TRBV5-1
J gene: TRBJ2-5
D gene: .
CDR3 DNA: TGCGCCAGCAGCTTGTCCAACTTGTACCAAGAGACCCAGTACTTC
CDR3 protein: CASSLSNLYQETQYF

clone size: .
V gene: TRBV29-1
J gene: TRBJ2-1
D gene: TRBD1
CDR3 DNA: TGCAGCGTTGGTCCGGAAAACAGGGGAAATGAGCAGTTCTTC
CDR3 protein: CSVGPENRGNEQFF

clone size: .
V gene: TRBV6-1
J gene: TRBJ2-1
D gene: TRBD1
CDR3 DNA: TGTGCCAGCAGTAGGGACAGGGCTAACCTCAATGAGCAGTTCTTC
CDR3 protein: CASSRDRANLNEQFF

clone size: .
V gene: TRBV11-2
J gene: TRBJ2-1
D gene: TRBD2
CDR3 DNA: TGTGCCAGCGCCCGGGGGGAGTCTTATGAGCAGTTCTTC
CDR3 protein: CASARGESYEQFF

clone size: .
V gene: TRBV10-3
J gene: TRBJ1-2
D gene: TRBD1
CDR3 DNA: TGTGCCTCTCGTTTAGGGACAGGGGTAACCGGCTACACCTTC
CDR3 protein: CASRLGTGVTGYTF

clone size: .
V gene: TRBV5-1
J gene: TRBJ1-4
D gene: .
CDR3 DNA: TGCGCCAGCAGCTTGGTACAGGCAACTAATGAAAAACTGTTTTTT
CDR3 protein: CASSLVQATNEKLFF

clone size: .
V gene: TRBV4-1
J gene: TRBJ1-5
D gene: .
CDR3 DNA: TGCGCCAGCAGCCGCAACAACAGGGTAGGCCAGCCCCAGCATTTT
CDR3 protein: CASSRNNRVGQPQHF

clone size: .
V gene: TRBV7-6
J gene: TRBJ1-4
D gene: .
CDR3 DNA: TGTGCCAGCAGCTTAGATGGAGGAACCAGTGAAAAACTGTTTTTT
CDR3 protein: CASSLDGGTSEKLFF

clone size: once
V gene: TRBV7-9
J gene: TRBJ2-5
D gene: .
CDR3 DNA: TGTGCCATCCTTCTTGAGACCCAGTACTTC
CDR3 protein: CAILLETQYF

clone size: .
V gene: TRBV5-8
J gene: TRBJ2-7
D gene: .
CDR3 DNA: TGTGCCAGCGTCAAAGGAGGTCGGGCTCCGGGGTACGAGCAGTACTTC
CDR3 protein: CASVKGGRAPGYEQYF

clone size: .
V gene: TRBV5-1
J gene: TRBJ2-2
D gene: TRBD2
CDR3 DNA: TGCGCCAGCAGCTTGGCCTCGGCTAGCGGGAGCACCGGGGAGCTGTTTTTT
CDR3 protein: CASSLASASGSTGELFF

clone size: .
V gene: TRBV28
J gene: TRBJ1-4
D gene: TRBD1
CDR3 DNA: TGTGCCAGCAGTTTATCAGGGACAGGGGGCCTGGCGGGAAAACTGTTTTTT
CDR3 protein: CASSLSGTGGLAGKLFF

clone size: .
V gene: TRBV30
J gene: TRBJ1-2
D gene: TRBD1
CDR3 DNA: TGTGCCTGGAATCCGGACAGGGGGAACTATGGCTACACCTTC
CDR3 protein: CAWNPDRGNYGYTF

clone size: .
V gene: TRBV5-4
J gene: TRBJ2-1
D gene: TRBD2
CDR3 DNA: TGTGCCAGCAGCGGGGGACTAGTTCATGAGCAGTTCTTC
CDR3 protein: CASSGGLVHEQFF

clone size: .
V gene: TRBV30
J gene: TRBJ2-5
D gene: .
CDR3 DNA: TGTGCCTGGAGTGGTATGGGGGCGGCAGAGACCCAGTACTTC
CDR3 protein: CAWSGMGAAETQYF

clone size: .
V gene: TRBV5-1
J gene: TRBJ2-2
D gene: .
CDR3 DNA: TGCGCCAGCAGAACAAGTTACACCGGGGAGCTGTTTTTT
CDR3 protein: CASRTSYTGELFF

clone size: .
V gene: TRBV7-9
J gene: TRBJ1-4
D gene: TRBD1
CDR3 DNA: TGTGCCAGCAGCTTAGGGACAGGGTATGAAAAACTGTTTTTT
CDR3 protein: CASSLGTGYEKLFF

clone size: .
V gene: TRBV5-4
J gene: TRBJ2-1
D gene: TRBD2
CDR3 DNA: TGTGCCAGCAGCTTGCGAGGGGGCTCTAGCGGGAGGAGGGAGTACAATGAGCAGTTCTTC
CDR3 protein: CASSLRGGSSGRREYNEQFF

clone size: .
V gene: TRBV10-3
J gene: TRBJ1-1
D gene: TRBD1
CDR3 DNA: TGTGCCACCAGACAGGGGGCCAGCACTGAAGCTTTCTTT
CDR3 protein: CATRQGASTEAFF

clone size: .
V gene: TRBV2
J gene: TRBJ1-1
D gene: .
CDR3 DNA: TGTGCCACCTGGGGGGGTACTGAAGCTTTCTTT
CDR3 protein: CATWGGTEAFF

clone size: .
V gene: TRBV10-1
J gene: TRBJ2-1
D gene: TRBD2
CDR3 DNA: TGCGCCAGCAGTGAACTAGCGGGTGATTACAATGAGCAGTTCTTC
CDR3 protein: CASSELAGDYNEQFF